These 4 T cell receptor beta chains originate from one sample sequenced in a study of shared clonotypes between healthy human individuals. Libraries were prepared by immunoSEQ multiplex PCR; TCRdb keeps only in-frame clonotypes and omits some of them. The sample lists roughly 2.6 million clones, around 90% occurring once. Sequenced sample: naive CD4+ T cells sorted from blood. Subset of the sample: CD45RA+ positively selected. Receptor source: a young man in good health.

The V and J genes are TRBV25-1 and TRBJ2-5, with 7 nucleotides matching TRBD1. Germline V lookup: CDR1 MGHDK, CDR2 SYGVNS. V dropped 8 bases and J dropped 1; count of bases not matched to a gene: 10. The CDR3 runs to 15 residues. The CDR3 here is CASGGQSSFQETQYF. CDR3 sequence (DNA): TGTGCCAGCGGGGGACAGTCATCCTTCCAAGAGACCCAGTACTTC. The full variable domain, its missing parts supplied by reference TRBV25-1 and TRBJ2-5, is EADIYQTPRYLVIGTGKKITLECSQTMGHDKMYWYQQDPGMELHLIHYSYGVNSTEKGDLSSESTVSRIRTEHFPLTLESARPSHTSQYLCASGGQSSFQETQYFGPGTRLLVL.

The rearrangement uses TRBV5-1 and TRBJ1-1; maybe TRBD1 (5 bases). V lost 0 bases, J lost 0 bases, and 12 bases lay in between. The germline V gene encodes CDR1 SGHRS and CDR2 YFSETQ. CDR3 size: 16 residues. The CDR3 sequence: CASSLVAGKLNTEAFF. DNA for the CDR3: TGCGCCAGCAGCTTGGTTGCAGGGAAACTGAACACTGAAGCTTTCTTT. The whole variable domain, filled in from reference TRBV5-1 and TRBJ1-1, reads KAGVTQTPRYLIKTRGQQVTLSCSPISGHRSVSWYQQTPGQGLQFLFEYFSETQRNKGNFPGRFSGRQFSNSRSEMNVSTLELGDSALYLCASSLVAGKLNTEAFFGQGTRLTVV.

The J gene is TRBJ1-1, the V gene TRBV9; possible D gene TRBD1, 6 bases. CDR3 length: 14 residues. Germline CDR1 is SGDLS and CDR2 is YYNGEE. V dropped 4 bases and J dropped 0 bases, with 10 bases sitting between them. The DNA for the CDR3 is TGTGCCAGCAGCCACGGACAGATGAACACTGAAGCTTTCTTT. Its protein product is CASSHGQMNTEAFF.

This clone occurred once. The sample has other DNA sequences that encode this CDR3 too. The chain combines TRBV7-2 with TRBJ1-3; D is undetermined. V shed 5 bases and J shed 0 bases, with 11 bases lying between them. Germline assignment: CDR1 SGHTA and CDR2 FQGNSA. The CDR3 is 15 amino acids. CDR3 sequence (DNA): TGTGCCAGCAGCCCCGACGGCGCCTCTGGAAACACCATATATTTT. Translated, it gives CASSPDGASGNTIYF.